This paragraph reports one T cell receptor beta chain. The antigen is undetermined. Profiled with immunoSEQ multiplex PCR; TCRdb holds only in-frame clones, not every one. The sample lists 90,000 to 120,000 clones, about 90% seen once, with 4.8% in the top ten. V lost 4 bases to trimming and J lost 2 bases; unmatched junction nucleotides: 6. CDR3 size: 17 residues. Germline V CDR1 and CDR2: SNHLY, FYNNEI. These data originate in a study of T cell responses to AZD1222 COVID-19 vaccine. Findings and caveats of the study: A reported finding is that nearly half of spike-specific TCRs target unmutated variant regions.

The clonotype comes from an adult who received the AZD1222 COVID-19 vaccine. This sample comprised peripheral blood, obtained 28 days after the second AZD1222 dose. The gene calls are TRBV2 and TRBJ2-6; 9 bases align to TRBD1. CDR3 DNA: TGTGCCAGCAGTGTTAACAGGGGGCCCACTGGGGCCAACGTCCTGACTTTC. Amino acids: CASSVNRGPTGANVLTF.